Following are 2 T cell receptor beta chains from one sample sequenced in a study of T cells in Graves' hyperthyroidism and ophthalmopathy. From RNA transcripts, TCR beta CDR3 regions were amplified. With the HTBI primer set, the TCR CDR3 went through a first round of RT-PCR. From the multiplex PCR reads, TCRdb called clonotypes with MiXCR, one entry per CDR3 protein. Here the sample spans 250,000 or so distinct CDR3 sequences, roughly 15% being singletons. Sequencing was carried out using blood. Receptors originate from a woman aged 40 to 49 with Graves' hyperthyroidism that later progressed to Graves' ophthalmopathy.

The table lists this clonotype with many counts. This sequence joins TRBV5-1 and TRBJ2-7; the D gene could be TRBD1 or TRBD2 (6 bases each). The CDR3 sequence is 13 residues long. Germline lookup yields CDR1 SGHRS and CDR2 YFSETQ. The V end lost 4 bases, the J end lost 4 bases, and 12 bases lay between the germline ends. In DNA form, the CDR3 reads TGCGCCAGCAGCCGCGGGACACAGTACGAGCAGTACTTC. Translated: CASSRGTQYEQYF.

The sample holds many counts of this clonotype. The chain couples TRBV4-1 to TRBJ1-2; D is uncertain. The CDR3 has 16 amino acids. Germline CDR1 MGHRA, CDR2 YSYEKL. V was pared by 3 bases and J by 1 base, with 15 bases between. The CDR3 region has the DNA TGCGCCAGCAGCCAGCTGACCAGGAGCCTTAACTATGGCTACACCTTC. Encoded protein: CASSQLTRSLNYGYTF.